This T cell receptor beta chain was sequenced during a study of shared clonotypes between healthy human individuals. General study findings and limits: The study generally estimated greater richness for naive than memory subsets.

The V gene lost 4 bases and the J gene lost 2 bases, with 13 bases spanning the gap. The CDR3 is 14 amino acids. CDR1 is SGHRS and CDR2 is YFSETQ in the germline V gene. Donors were healthy HIV-negative adults without recent acute infections or vaccinations. Points on this clone: Its specificity is unknown.

Researchers ran the assay at a deep level. Each PCR replicate from the sorted subsets contained approximately 0.2 ug DNA, which is tens of thousands of T cell genomes. TCRdb's copy holds only in-frame clones and misses some; the assay was immunoSEQ multiplex PCR. The profile covers about 1.5 million clones, with 95% to 99% appearing a single time and around 0.45% taken by the ten largest. This sequence originates from a man in his thirties or forties in good health. Sequenced: naive CD4+ T cells sorted from blood. Stated subset: CD45RA+ positively selected. V is TRBV5-1 and J is TRBJ2-7, with D possibly being TRBD2 (6 bases). The CDR3 nucleotides read TGCGCCAGCAGCAGGGACGGGAGAGCCTACGAGCAGTACTTC. This codes for CASSRDGRAYEQYF.